This T cell receptor (beta chain) was documented in a study of shared clonotypes between healthy human individuals (dated by TCRdb to about 2020). Broadly, across the study: The cohort comprised two women and a few men aged 18 to 49 years. To increase sequencing depth and limit assay-specific biases, TCR repertoire library preparation and sequencing were carried out by different laboratories using diverse techniques. Each donor's leukapheresis produced roughly between roughly 0.9 and 9 billion PBMCs. For each donor, CD4 naive and CD4 memory were each run on three plates, CD8 naive on two plates, and CD8 memory on one plate. To estimate repertoire size and how much clonotype sharing occurs between individuals, the study deeply sequenced the blood TCR repertoires of about 5 healthy adults. Results the study describes overall, beyond this receptor: Pairwise subsampling indicated that sequencing depth was expected to affect the degree of clonotype sharing among donors. Sampling was restricted to blood, and TCR repertoires in tissues likely differ from the TCR repertoires found in blood. Compared with non-shared clonotypes, clonotypes shared by all four sorted-subset donors had higher generation probabilities. The genetic and exposure-history diversity represented was limited by the small number of donors. When a handful of donors were compared, the shared fraction of clonotypes was about 5.5% for naive CD4, about 4% for naive CD8, roughly 2.5% for memory CD4, and approximately 0.4% for memory CD8. Estimated clonotype richness was generally larger for naive than for memory subsets. Even with the large sequencing depth, rarefaction of the sorted-subset datasets indicated that sequencing was incomplete.

The V end loses 0 bases and the J end loses 0 bases, and a stretch of 10 bases separates them. Sequences SGHNT (CDR1) and YYREEE (CDR2) are obtained from the germline V gene (reference sequence). The CDR3 goes from the cysteine to the phenylalanine over 16 residues. The entry retains the CDR3 DNA only, 48 bases that are in frame from base 1. Using the deep immunoSEQ assay, multiplex PCR amplified TCR CDR3 regions from genomic DNA. Genomic DNA extracted from each cell subset was distributed evenly over all wells of several immunoSEQ 96-well plates, and each plate served as one replicate. For sorted subsets, each replicate PCR was loaded with roughly 0.2 ug genomic DNA, equivalent to approximately 27,000 T cell genomes. Purified libraries were measured with a Qubit 3.0 fluorometer, size-checked on a Bioanalyzer 2100, and measured again with the KAPA Library Quantification kit. Each immunoSEQ 96-well plate was sequenced on its own single-read 150-cycle Illumina NextSeq 550 flow cell. The paper's processing steps were these. Because the immunoSEQ output held only junctional sequences and lacked quality scores, the filtering could not match the filtering applied to full-length reads. Sequences were annotated with PyIR, a Python wrapper for IgBLAST v1.9, and V/J genes and CDR3 were assigned using IMGT germline references. Any read was removed if the V/J assignment was weak (E-value above 1e-6), the CDR3 was missing, or the read contained stop codons, out-of-frame junctions, or ambiguous translated residues. V3J clonotypes were defined as sequences sharing an identical inferred V gene, J gene, and CDR3 amino acid sequence. Percentage overlap between repertoires was computed as shared unique clonotypes divided by the size of the smaller repertoire. RTK rarefaction, the Chao1 estimator, and Recon v2.1 estimates of unobserved clonotypes were used to assess repertoire richness. Generation probabilities were computed with OLGA for all TCRbeta clonotypes obtained by the gDNA method from several donors. Imported from immuneACCESS, the table was reduced by TCRdb to in-frame sequences with V and J called. These copies leave out some clones; in studies compared against another copy, an unresolved V gene accounts for under half, and the cause of the remainder is not known. For V, J and clone size, that table is used; D and trimming come from the DNA. This sample comprises some 2,000,000 clones, approximately 95% of them detected only once. 0.13% of the sample lies in the top ten.

Healthy HIV-negative adults with no recently reported acute infections or vaccinations were included as donors. Every donor was a Caucasian adult living in Nashville, Tennessee, USA. CD4+ T cells were enriched through magnetic negative selection, after which naive cells were positively selected on CD45RA and the remaining negative fraction served as the memory subset. After blood collection by leukapheresis, PBMCs were isolated using Ficoll-Histopaque density gradient centrifugation and then cryopreserved in the vapor phase of liquid nitrogen. Analytical flow cytometry was used to check the purity and quantity of each magnetically sorted T cell population. From each sorted fraction, genomic DNA was isolated and quantified by UV absorbance on a Nanodrop 2000c. Regarding this clone: Its antigen specificity is not known. Base qualities are not recorded, but no much larger clone differs from it by a single base.

This sequence was found in a young man in good health. The sequenced sample consisted of naive CD4+ T cells sorted from blood. According to the study, the label for this sample's cell subset or site signals: CD45RA+ positively selected. The rearrangement combines TRBV5-4 with TRBJ1-3; the D gene is unclear. The nucleotides are TGTGCCAGCAGCTTGGGGAGGGAACTCTCTGGAAACACCATATATTTT. Its product reads: CASSLGRELSGNTIYF.